These T cell receptor beta chains were read from a single sample in a study of shared clonotypes between healthy human individuals. Libraries were prepared by immunoSEQ multiplex PCR; TCRdb keeps only in-frame clonotypes and omits some of them. The sample carries 2 million to 2.5 million clones, about 92% recorded once. The sequenced sample was naive CD4+ T cells from PBMCs. The receptors stem from a man younger than 35 in good health. Some clones in this sample may be carry-over from other donors' samples. Both conserved end residues are part of each CDR3. The D gene is left open where the match is weak. Clone size is shown for a subset of rows, as once, few, many or a class of expanded clone.

J gene | clone size | CDR3 length | V gene | D gene | CDR3 DNA | CDR3 protein
TRBJ1-1 | NA | 14 | TRBV2 | NA | TGTGCCAGCAGTGAAGTGTCGGTGAACACTGAAGCTTTCTTT | CASSEVSVNTEAFF
TRBJ1-3 | NA | 16 | TRBV7-7 | TRBD1 | TGTGCCAGCAGCGGAACAGGGGTGGGCTCTGGAAACACCATATATTTT | CASSGTGVGSGNTIYF
TRBJ1-2 | NA | 15 | TRBV18 | NA | TGTGCCAGCTCACCAACTTTGGGGGAGCGCTATGGCTACACCTTC | CASSPTLGERYGYTF
TRBJ1-1 | NA | 13 | TRBV19 | NA | TGTGCCAGTAGTACGGACCAGAACACTGAAGCTTTCTTT | CASSTDQNTEAFF
TRBJ2-4 | NA | 17 | TRBV27 | NA | TGTGCCAGCAGTTTGGTCGGCATCTCAATAGCCAAAAACATTCAGTACTTC | CASSLVGISIAKNIQYF
TRBJ2-1 | once | 13 | TRBV25-1 | NA | TGTGCCAGCAGTGGCGGGAATCACAATGAGCAGTTCTTC | CASSGGNHNEQFF
TRBJ2-3 | NA | 17 | TRBV5-1 | NA | TGCGCCAGCAGCTCTGTTCGTGAAGGGAGTACATCAGATACGCAGTATTTT | CASSSVREGSTSDTQYF
TRBJ2-5 | NA | 14 | TRBV6-1 | TRBD2 | TGTGCCAGCACCGGACTAGCGGGAGTTGAGACCCAGTACTTC | CASTGLAGVETQYF
TRBJ2-3 | NA | 13 | TRBV4-3 | TRBD1 | TGCGCCAGCAGCCCCCAGGGGGCTAGTGCGCAGTATTTT | CASSPQGASAQYF
TRBJ2-1 | NA | 19 | TRBV4-1 | NA | TGCGCCAGCAGCCGACGGGGCGGGTTAGCGGCCAGGAAGGTCGATGAGCAGTTCTTC | CASSRRGGLAARKVDEQFF
TRBJ1-5 | once | 15 | TRBV19 | TRBD1 | TGTGCCAGTAGTCGAGGAGGACAGGGGGAGCAGCCCCAGCATTTT | CASSRGGQGEQPQHF
TRBJ2-7 | NA | 15 | TRBV7-2 | NA | TGTGCCAGCAGCTTAGAGGGCAGGAGGTACTACGAGCAGTACTTC | CASSLEGRRYYEQYF
TRBJ1-4 | NA | 15 | TRBV28 | NA | TGTGCCAGCAGTTTAATCGACGGATATAATGAAAAACTGTTTTTT | CASSLIDGYNEKLFF
TRBJ2-5 | NA | 15 | TRBV5-1 | TRBD2 | TGCGCCAGCAGCGCTGGACTAGCGGGAGGAGAGACCCAGTACTTC | CASSAGLAGGETQYF
TRBJ2-1 | NA | 16 | TRBV5-4 | NA | TGTGCCAGCAGCTTGGGACGGGGGCCTACCTACAATGAGCAGTTCTTC | CASSLGRGPTYNEQFF
TRBJ1-1 | NA | 13 | TRBV18 | NA | TGTGCCAGCTCACCGGTAAGGGACACTGAAGCTTTCTTT | CASSPVRDTEAFF
TRBJ2-1 | NA | 15 | TRBV28 | NA | TGTGCCAGCCTATCGCTAGGGCGGGCCTACAATGAGCAGTTCTTC | CASLSLGRAYNEQFF
TRBJ1-3 | NA | 17 | TRBV19 | NA | TGTGCCAGTAGTATATTTTTTTCGGCCTACTCTGGAAACACCATATATTTT | CASSIFFSAYSGNTIYF
TRBJ1-2 | NA | 13 | TRBV29-1 | TRBD1 | TGCAGCGTCAAACAGGGGGCAAGCTATGGCTACACCTTC | CSVKQGASYGYTF
TRBJ2-1 | NA | 14 | TRBV2 | NA | TGTGCCAGCACTACTAGCCCCTGGGACAATGAGCAGTTCTTC | CASTTSPWDNEQFF
TRBJ1-1 | once | 14 | TRBV29-1 | TRBD1 | TGCAGCGTTGCCCCCCTACAGGGGAGGACTGAAGCTTTCTTT | CSVAPLQGRTEAFF
TRBJ2-6 | NA | 14 | TRBV7-8 | NA | TGTGCCAGCAGCTTAGTTGCTGGGGCCAACGTCCTGACTTTC | CASSLVAGANVLTF
TRBJ2-5 | NA | 14 | TRBV27 | TRBD1 | TGTGCCAGCAGTTCCCTCGACAGGGGGGAGACCCAGTACTTC | CASSSLDRGETQYF
TRBJ1-4 | NA | 14 | TRBV5-1 | NA | TGCGCCAGCAGCTTGGGACAGGCCAATGAAAAACTGTTTTTT | CASSLGQANEKLFF
TRBJ2-1 | NA | 12 | TRBV30 | NA | TGTGCCTGGAGTCTTGCCCGGGGGGAGCAGTTCTTC | CAWSLARGEQFF
TRBJ1-2 | NA | 16 | TRBV7-2 | TRBD1 | TGTGCCAGCAGCTTAGGACAGGGGGCTGTCAGCAATGGCTACACCTTC | CASSLGQGAVSNGYTF
TRBJ1-1 | NA | 14 | TRBV2 | NA | TGTGCCAGCAGTGAAGGAGCCGGAAACACTGAAGCTTTCTTT | CASSEGAGNTEAFF
TRBJ2-2 | NA | 13 | TRBV13 | NA | TGTGCCAGCAGCCTCAGGGCGGGCGGGGAGCTGTTTTTT | CASSLRAGGELFF
TRBJ2-5 | NA | 13 | TRBV29-1 | TRBD2 | TGCAGCGCCGGGAGGAATTCCCAAGAGACCCAGTACTTC | CSAGRNSQETQYF